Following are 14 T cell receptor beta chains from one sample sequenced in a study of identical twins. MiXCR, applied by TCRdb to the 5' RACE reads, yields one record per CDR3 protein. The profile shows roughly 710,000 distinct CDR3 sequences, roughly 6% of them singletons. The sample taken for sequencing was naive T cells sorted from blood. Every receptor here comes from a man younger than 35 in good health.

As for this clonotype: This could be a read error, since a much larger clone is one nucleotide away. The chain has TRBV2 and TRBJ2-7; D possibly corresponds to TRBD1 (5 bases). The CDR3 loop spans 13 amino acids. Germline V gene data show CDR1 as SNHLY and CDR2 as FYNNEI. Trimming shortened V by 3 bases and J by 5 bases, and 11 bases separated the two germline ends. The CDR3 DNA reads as TGTGCCAGCAGTGACTCAGGGATAGACGAGCAGTACTTC. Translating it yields CASSDSGIDEQYF.

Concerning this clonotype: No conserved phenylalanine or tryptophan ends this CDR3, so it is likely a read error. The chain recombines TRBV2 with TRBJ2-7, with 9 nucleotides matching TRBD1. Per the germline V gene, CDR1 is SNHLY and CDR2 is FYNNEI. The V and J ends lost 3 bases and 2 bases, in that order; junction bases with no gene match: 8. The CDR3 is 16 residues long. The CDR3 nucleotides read TGTGCCAGCAGTGATGGATCGAGGACAGGGGCCTACGAGCAGTACTAC. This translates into CASSDGSRTGAYEQYY.

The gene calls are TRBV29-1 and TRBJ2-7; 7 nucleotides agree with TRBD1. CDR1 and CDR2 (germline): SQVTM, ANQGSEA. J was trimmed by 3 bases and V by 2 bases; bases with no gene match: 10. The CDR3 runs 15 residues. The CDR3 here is CSVELRDRAIYEQYF. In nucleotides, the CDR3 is TGCAGCGTTGAACTGAGAGACAGGGCCATCTACGAGCAGTACTTC.

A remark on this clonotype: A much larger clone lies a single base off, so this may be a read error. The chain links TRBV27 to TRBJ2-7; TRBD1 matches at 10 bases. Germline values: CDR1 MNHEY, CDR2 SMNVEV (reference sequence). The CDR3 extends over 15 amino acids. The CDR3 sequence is CASSPDRGRIYKQYF. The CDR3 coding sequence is TGTGCCAGCAGCCCGGACAGGGGGAGAATCTACAAGCAGTACTTC.

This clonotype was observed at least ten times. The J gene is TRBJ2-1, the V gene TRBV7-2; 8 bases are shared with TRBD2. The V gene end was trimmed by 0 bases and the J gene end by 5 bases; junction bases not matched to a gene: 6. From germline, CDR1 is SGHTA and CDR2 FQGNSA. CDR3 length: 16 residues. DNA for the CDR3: TGTGCCAGCAGCTTAGCACCGGGGGGGCTCAACAATGAGCAGTTCTTC. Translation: CASSLAPGGLNNEQFF.

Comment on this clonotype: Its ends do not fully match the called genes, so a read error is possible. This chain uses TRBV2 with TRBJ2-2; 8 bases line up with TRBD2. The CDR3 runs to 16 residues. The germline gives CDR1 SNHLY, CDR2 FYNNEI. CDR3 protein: CASREVREGNTGELFF. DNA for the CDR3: TGTGCCAGCAGGGAAGTACGGGAGGGGAACACCGGGGAGCTGTTTTTT.

CDR3 protein: CASSLLAGGSISYEQYF. The CDR3 DNA sequence: TGCGCCAGCAGCTTGTTAGCGGGAGGGTCCATCTCCTACGAGCAGTACTTC. The J gene is TRBJ2-7, the V gene TRBV5-1; TRBD2 aligns across 11 bases. In germline, CDR1 is SGHRS, CDR2 YFSETQ. V was pared by 1 base and J by 0 bases, with 6 bases of the junction left unmatched. CDR3 length: 17 amino acids.

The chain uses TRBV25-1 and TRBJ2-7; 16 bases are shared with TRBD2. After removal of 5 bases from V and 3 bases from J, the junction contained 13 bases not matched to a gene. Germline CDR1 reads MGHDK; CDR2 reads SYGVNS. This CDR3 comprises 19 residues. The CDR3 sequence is CASSPPVGTSGRVVYEQYV. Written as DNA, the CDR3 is TGTGCCAGCAGTCCTCCTGTTGGGACTAGCGGGAGGGTGGTCTACGAGCAGTACGTC.

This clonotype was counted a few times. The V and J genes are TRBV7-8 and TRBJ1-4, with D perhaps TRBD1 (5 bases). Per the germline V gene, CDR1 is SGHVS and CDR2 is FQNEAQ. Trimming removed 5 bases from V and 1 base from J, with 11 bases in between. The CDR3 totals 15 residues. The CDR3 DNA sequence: TGTGCCAGCAGCCTCCGGGACGGAACTAATGAAAAACTGTTTTTT. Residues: CASSLRDGTNEKLFF.

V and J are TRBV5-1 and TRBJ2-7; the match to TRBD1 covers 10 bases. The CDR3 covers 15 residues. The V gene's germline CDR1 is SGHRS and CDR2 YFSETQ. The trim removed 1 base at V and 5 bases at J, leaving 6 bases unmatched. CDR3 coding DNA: TGCGCCAGCAGCTTGCTAGGACAGGGGGTCCACGAGCAGTACTTC. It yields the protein CASSLLGQGVHEQYF.

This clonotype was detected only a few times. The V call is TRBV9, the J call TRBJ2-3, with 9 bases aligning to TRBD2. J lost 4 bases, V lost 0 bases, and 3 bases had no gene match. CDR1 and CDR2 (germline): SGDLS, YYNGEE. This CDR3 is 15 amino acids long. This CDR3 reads CASSVGGRGADTQYF. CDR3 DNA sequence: TGTGCCAGCAGCGTAGGCGGGAGGGGGGCAGATACGCAGTATTTT.

The CDR3 loop reads CASSLPLSTQYF. The CDR3 DNA follows: TGTGCCAGCAGTTTACCCTTGTCGACCCAGTACTTC. The J gene is TRBJ2-5, the V gene TRBV12-3 or TRBV12-4; no firm D call. Deletions cut 2 bases from V and 7 bases from J, with 8 bases between. The CDR3 loop spans 12 amino acids.

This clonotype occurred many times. The CDR3 nucleotides are TGCGCCAGCAGCCTTAAGTACGGGACTCTATTCACAGGGGAGCTGTTTTTT. Translated: CASSLKYGTLFTGELFF. The chain is built from TRBV5-1 and TRBJ2-2; TRBD2 is a possible D gene (6 bases). The germline V gene has CDR1 SGHRS and CDR2 YFSETQ. This CDR3 has 17 amino acids. V was cut by 4 bases and J by 8 bases, with 24 bases left in between.

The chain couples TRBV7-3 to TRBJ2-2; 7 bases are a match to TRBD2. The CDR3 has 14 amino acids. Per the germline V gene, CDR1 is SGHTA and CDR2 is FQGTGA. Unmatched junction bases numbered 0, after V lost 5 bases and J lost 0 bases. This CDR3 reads CASSGGANTGELFF. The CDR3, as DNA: TGTGCCAGCAGCGGGGGGGCGAACACCGGGGAGCTGTTTTTT.